The 3 T cell receptor beta chains reported below all come from one sample, sequenced in a study of cytomegalovirus exposure and HLA in healthy donors. Generated by immunoSEQ multiplex PCR, the TCRdb table keeps only in-frame clones and is missing some. This table has about 200,000 clones, less than 85% appearing once. The sequenced sample consisted of PBMCs. Receptors originate from a woman between 18 and 30 years old in good health and CMV-seronegative.

This clone has only one observation. The chain carries TRBV27 and TRBJ1-1; possible D gene TRBD1, 5 bases. The length of the CDR3 is 14 residues. V shed 5 bases and J shed 1 base, with 11 bases lying between them. CDR1 is MNHEY and CDR2 is SMNVEV in the germline V gene (reference sequence). CDR3 loop: CASSVPGRNTEAFF. DNA of the CDR3: TGTGCCAGCAGTGTCCCGGGACGGAACACTGAAGCTTTCTTT.

This chain links TRBV4-1 with TRBJ1-1, with TRBD1 matching over 7 bases. Germline V gene lookup returns CDR1 MGHRA and CDR2 YSYEKL. V was pared by 4 bases and J by 2 bases, with 7 bases of the junction left unmatched. The CDR3 is made up of 15 amino acids. The DNA for the CDR3 is TGCGCCAGCAGCCTCCCGGACAGGCCTAACACTGAAGCTTTCTTT. Amino acid sequence: CASSLPDRPNTEAFF.

This clone was seen only once. The chain combines TRBV19 with TRBJ1-1; D call uncertain. The germline V and J ends were trimmed by 3 bases and 0 bases, with 17 bases remaining between them. In germline, CDR1 is LNHDA, CDR2 SQIVND (reference sequence). The CDR3 loop spans 17 amino acids. The CDR3 DNA reads TGTGCCAGTAGTATGGACGTCGGTGGTTCCATGAACACTGAAGCTTTCTTT. Residues: CASSMDVGGSMNTEAFF.